This entry lists 3 T cell receptor beta chains sequenced from one sample in a study of blood T cell repertoires in COVID-19. The method was immunoSEQ multiplex PCR; TCRdb's version includes in-frame clones alone and lacks a portion of them. The table shows over 200,000 clones, with roughly 87% occurring only once. The sample comprised peripheral blood. The receptors derive from a man in his forties with active or convalescent COVID-19.

This chain uses TRBV11-2 with TRBJ2-1, with 8 bases that match TRBD2. V lost 8 bases to trimming and J lost 9 bases; unmatched junction nucleotides: 24. Per germline, CDR1 SGHAT and CDR2 FQNNGV. The CDR3 is made up of 18 amino acids. CDR3 residues: CASCVPGVGRGWLCEQFF. CDR3 coding DNA: TGTGCCAGCTGTGTGCCTGGGGTCGGGAGGGGGTGGTTGTGTGAGCAGTTCTTC.

The J gene is TRBJ2-1, the V gene TRBV5-1; a possible D gene is TRBD2 (5 bases). The V and J ends lost 1 base and 9 bases respectively, with 8 bases between them. CDR3 length: 12 residues. CDR1 is SGHRS, CDR2 YFSETQ, per germline. The CDR3 coding sequence is TGCGCCAGCAGCTTGAGTGGAGGTGAGCAGTTCTTC. Protein: CASSLSGGEQFF.

This rearrangement joins TRBV2 to TRBJ1-5; D unresolved. The CDR3 has 15 residues. Germline assignment: CDR1 SNHLY and CDR2 FYNNEI. The V end lost 0 bases, the J end lost 4 bases, and 10 bases lay between the germline ends. The CDR3 protein is CASSEAAGGNQPQHF. CDR3 DNA: TGTGCCAGCAGTGAAGCGGCCGGCGGGAATCAGCCCCAGCATTTT.